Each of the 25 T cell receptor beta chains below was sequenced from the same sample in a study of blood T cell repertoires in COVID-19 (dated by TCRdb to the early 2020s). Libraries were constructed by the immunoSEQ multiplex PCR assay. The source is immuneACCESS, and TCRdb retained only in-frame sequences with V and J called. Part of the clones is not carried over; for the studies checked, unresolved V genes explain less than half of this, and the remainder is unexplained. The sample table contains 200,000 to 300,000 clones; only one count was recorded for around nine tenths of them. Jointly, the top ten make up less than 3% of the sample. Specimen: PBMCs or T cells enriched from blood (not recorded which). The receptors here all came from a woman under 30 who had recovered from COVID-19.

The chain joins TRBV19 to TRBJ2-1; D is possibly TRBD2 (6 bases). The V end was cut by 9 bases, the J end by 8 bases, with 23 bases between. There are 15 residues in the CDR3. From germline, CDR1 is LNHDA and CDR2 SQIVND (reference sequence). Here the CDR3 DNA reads TGTGCCAGCCAAACCGGTGGGGGGAGTACTGATGAGCAGTTCTTC. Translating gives CASQTGGGSTDEQFF.

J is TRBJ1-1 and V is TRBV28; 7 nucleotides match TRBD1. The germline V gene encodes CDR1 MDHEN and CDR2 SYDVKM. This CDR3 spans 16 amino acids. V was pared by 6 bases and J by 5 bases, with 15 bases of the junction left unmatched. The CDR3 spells CASSPIQGLRSTEAFF. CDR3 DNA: TGTGCCAGCAGCCCCATACAGGGGCTGAGGAGTACTGAAGCTTTCTTT.

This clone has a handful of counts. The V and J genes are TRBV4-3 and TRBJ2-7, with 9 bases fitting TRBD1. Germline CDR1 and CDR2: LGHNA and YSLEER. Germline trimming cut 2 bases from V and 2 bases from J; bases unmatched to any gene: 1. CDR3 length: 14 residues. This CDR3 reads CASSQRTGAYEQYF. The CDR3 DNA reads TGCGCCAGCAGCCAACGGACAGGGGCCTACGAGCAGTACTTC.

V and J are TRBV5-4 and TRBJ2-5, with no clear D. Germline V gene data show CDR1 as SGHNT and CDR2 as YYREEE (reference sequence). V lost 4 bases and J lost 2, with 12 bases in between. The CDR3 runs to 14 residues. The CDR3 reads CASSRRYSQETQYF. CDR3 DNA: TGTGCCAGCAGCCGCCGGTACTCTCAAGAGACCCAGTACTTC.

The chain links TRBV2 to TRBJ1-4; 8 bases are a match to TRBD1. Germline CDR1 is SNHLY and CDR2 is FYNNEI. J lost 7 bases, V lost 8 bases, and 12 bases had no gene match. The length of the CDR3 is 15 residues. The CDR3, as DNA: TGTGCCAGCGGGGGTCGGACAGGGAAGGTTGAAAAACTGTTTTTT. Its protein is CASGGRTGKVEKLFF.

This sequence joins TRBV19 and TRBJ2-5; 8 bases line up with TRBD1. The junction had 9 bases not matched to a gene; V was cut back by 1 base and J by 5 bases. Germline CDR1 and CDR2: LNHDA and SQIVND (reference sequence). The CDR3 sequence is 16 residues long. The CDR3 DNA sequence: TGTGCCAGTAGTATAGTATCCGCAGGGGGCCGCGAGACCCAGTACTTC. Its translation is CASSIVSAGGRETQYF.

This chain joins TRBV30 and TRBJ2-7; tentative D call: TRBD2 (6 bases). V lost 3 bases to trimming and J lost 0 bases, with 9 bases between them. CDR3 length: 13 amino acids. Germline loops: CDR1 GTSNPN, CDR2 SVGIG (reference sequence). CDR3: CAWSRDSSYEQYF. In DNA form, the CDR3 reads TGTGCCTGGAGCCGGGACTCCTCCTACGAGCAGTACTTC.

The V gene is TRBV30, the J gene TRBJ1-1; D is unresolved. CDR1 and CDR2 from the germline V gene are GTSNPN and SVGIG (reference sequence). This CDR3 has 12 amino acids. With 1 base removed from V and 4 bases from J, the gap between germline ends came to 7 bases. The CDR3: CAWSDFRTEAFF. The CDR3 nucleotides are TGTGCCTGGAGTGACTTCCGCACTGAAGCTTTCTTT.

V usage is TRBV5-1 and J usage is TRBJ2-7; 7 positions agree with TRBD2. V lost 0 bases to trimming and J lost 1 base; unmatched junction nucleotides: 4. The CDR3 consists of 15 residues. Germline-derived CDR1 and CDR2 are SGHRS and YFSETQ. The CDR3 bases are TGCGCCAGCAGCTTGGTAGGTAGCGGGTCCTACGAGCAGTACTTC. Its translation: CASSLVGSGSYEQYF. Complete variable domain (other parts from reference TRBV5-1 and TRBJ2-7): KAGVTQTPRYLIKTRGQQVTLSCSPISGHRSVSWYQQTPGQGLQFLFEYFSETQRNKGNFPGRFSGRQFSNSRSEMNVSTLELGDSALYLCASSLVGSGSYEQYFGPGTRLTVT.

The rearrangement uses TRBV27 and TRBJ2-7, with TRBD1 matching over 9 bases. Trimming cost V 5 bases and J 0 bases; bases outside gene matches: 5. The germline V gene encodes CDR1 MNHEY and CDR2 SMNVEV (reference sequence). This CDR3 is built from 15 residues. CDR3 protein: CASSEMTGGSYEQYF. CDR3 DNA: TGTGCCAGCAGTGAGATGACAGGGGGCTCCTACGAGCAGTACTTC.

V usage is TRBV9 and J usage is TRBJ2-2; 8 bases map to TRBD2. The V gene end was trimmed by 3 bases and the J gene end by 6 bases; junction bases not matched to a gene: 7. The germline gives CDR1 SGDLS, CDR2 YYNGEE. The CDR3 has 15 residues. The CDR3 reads CASSEGPGGAGELFF. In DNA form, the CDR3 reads TGTGCCAGCAGCGAGGGGCCCGGGGGGGCCGGGGAGCTGTTTTTT.

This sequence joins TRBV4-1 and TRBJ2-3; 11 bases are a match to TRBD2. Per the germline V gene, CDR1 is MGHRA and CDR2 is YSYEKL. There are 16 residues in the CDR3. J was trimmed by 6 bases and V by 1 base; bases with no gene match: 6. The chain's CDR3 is CASSQATSGKRDTQYF. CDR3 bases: TGCGCCAGCAGCCAAGCGACTAGCGGGAAAAGGGATACGCAGTATTTT.

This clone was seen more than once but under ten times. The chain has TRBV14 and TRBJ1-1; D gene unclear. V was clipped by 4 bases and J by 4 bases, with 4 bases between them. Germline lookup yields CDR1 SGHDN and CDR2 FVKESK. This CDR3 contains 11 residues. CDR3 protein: CASSLSTEAFF. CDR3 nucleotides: TGTGCCAGCAGCCTGAGCACTGAAGCTTTCTTT. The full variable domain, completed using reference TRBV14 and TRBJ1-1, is EAGVTQFPSHSVIEKGQTVTLRCDPISGHDNLYWYRRVMGKEIKFLLHFVKESKQDESGMPNNRFLAERTGGTYSTLKVQPAELEDSGVYFCASSLSTEAFFGQGTRLTVV.

Here the CDR3 reads CASSIVGTAEGAEAFF. The CDR3 DNA is TGTGCCAGTAGTATAGTCGGGACAGCTGAAGGGGCTGAAGCTTTCTTT. V and J are TRBV19 and TRBJ1-1; 7 bases are shared with TRBD1. With 1 base clipped from V and 6 bases from J, the junction kept 11 bases outside the gene matches. CDR1 and CDR2 (germline): LNHDA, SQIVND (reference sequence). This CDR3 has 16 residues.

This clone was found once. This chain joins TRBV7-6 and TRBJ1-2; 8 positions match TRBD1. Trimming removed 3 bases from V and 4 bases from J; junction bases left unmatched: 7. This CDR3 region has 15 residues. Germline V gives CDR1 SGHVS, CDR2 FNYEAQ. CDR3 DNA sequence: TGTGCCAGCAGCTTCTCAGACAGGGGTGGCTATGGCTACACCTTC. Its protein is CASSFSDRGGYGYTF.

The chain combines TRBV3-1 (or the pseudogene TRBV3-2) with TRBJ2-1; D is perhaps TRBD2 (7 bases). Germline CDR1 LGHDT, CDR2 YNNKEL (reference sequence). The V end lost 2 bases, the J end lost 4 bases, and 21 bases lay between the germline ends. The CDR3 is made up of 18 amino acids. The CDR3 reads CASSQIGGRERDYNEQFF. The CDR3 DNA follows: TGTGCCAGCAGCCAAATTGGGGGGCGGGAGAGGGATTACAATGAGCAGTTCTTC.

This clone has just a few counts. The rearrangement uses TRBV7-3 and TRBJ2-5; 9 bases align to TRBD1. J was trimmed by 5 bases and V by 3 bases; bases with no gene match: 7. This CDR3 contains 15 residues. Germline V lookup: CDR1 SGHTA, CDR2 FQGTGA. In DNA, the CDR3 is TGTGCCAGCAGCTTCACACAGGGGGCGCGGGAGACCCAGTACTTC. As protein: CASSFTQGARETQYF.

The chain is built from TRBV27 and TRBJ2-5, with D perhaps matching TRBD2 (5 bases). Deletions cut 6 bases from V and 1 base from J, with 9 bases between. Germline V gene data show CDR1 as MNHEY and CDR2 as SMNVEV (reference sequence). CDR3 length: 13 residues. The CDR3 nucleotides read TGTGCCAGCAGCGTGCGGGTCCAAGAGACCCAGTACTTC. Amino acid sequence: CASSVRVQETQYF.

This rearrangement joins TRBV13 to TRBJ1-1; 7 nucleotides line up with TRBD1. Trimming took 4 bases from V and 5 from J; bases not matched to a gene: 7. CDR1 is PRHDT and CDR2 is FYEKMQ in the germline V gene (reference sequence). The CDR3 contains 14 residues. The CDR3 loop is CASSSEGAKTEAFF. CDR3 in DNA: TGTGCCAGCAGCTCCGAGGGGGCGAAGACTGAAGCTTTCTTT.

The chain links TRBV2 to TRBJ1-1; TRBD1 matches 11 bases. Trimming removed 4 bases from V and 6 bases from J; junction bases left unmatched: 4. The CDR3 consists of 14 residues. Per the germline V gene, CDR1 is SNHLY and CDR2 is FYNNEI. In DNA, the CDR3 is TGTGCCAGCAGTGGGGACAGGGGGTGGGCTGAAGCTTTCTTT. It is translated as CASSGDRGWAEAFF.

The CDR3 coding sequence is TGTGCCAGTAGTATAGGGGTACAGGAGAACACAGATACGCAGTATTTT. Protein: CASSIGVQENTDTQYF. This chain links TRBV19 with TRBJ2-3, with a weak D call TRBD1 (5 bases). Per the germline V gene, CDR1 is LNHDA and CDR2 is SQIVND (reference sequence). The CDR3 runs 16 residues. V was clipped by 1 base and J by 2 bases, with 13 bases between them.

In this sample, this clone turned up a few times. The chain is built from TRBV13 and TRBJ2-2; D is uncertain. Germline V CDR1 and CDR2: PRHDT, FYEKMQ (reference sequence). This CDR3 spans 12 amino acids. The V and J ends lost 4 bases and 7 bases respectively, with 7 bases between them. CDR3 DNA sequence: TGTGCCAGCAGCTCCAGAAACGGGGAGCTGTTTTTT. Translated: CASSSRNGELFF.

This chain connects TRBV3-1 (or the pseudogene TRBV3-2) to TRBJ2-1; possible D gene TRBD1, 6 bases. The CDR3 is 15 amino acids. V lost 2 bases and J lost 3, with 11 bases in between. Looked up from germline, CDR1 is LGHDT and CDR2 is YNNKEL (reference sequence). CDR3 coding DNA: TGTGCCAGCAGCCAACCTCAGGGGAGCTACAATGAGCAGTTCTTC. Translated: CASSQPQGSYNEQFF.

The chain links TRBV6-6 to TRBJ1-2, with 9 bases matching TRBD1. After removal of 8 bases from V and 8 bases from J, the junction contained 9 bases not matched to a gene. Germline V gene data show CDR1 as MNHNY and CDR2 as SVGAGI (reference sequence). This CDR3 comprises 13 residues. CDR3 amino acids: CASGTTGGRGYTF. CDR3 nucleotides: TGTGCCAGCGGGACCACAGGGGGCCGGGGCTACACCTTC.

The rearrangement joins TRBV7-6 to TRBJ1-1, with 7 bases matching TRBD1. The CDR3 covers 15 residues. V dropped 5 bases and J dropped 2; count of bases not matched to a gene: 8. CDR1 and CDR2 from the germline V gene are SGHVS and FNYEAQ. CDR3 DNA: TGTGCCAGCAGCCCGGAGACAGGGTCTAACACTGAAGCTTTCTTT. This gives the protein CASSPETGSNTEAFF.